One sample yielded the 14 T cell receptor beta chains listed below, sequenced in a study of cytomegalovirus exposure and HLA in healthy donors. The PCR was carried out with 60 Vbeta primers and 13 Jbeta primers. Only in-frame clones appear in the TCRdb table, and some are missing; sequencing was by immunoSEQ multiplex PCR. Among approximately 110,000 clones, 77% were seen once, and the ten largest hold about 3.9%. The sequencing sample was made of PBMCs. The source of these receptors is a human donor in good health.

The chain uses TRBV28 and TRBJ2-7, with TRBD1 matching 9 bases. Germline V CDR1 and CDR2: MDHEN, SYDVKM. V was pared by 3 bases and J by 2 bases, with 14 bases of the junction left unmatched. CDR3 length: 18 residues. DNA of the CDR3: TGTGCCAGCAGTTTCCCGATCACAGGGGGCTCCTTTCCCTACGAGCAGTACTTC. Translating gives CASSFPITGGSFPYEQYF.

The rearrangement links TRBV7-8 to TRBJ2-7; TRBD1 is a possible D gene (7 bases). The CDR3 is 14 residues long. Per the germline V gene, CDR1 is SGHVS and CDR2 is FQNEAQ. V lost 4 bases to trimming and J lost 6 bases, with 16 bases between them. CDR3 sequence (DNA): TGTGCCAGCAGCTCATATCGACAGGGAGGCGAGCAGTACTTC. Residues: CASSSYRQGGEQYF.

The chain is built from TRBV7-8 and TRBJ2-2; TRBD2 aligns across 7 bases. The germline CDR1 and CDR2 sequences are SGHVS and FQNEAQ. The CDR3 extends over 17 amino acids. The V and J ends lost 1 base and 2 bases, in that order; junction bases with no gene match: 7. The CDR3 bases are TGTGCCAGCAGCTTAGTACTTACTAGCGCAAACACCGGGGAGCTGTTTTTT. This translates into CASSLVLTSANTGELFF.

This clone came up a few times. The chain has TRBV7-9 and TRBJ1-5; TRBD1 is a possible D gene (6 bases). Germline V lookup: CDR1 SEHNR, CDR2 FQNEAQ (reference sequence). This CDR3 contains 14 residues. Between the trimmed V and J ends, which lost 6 bases and 2 bases, there was a span of 11 bases. This CDR3 is CASSIQGGNQPQHF. The DNA for the CDR3 is TGTGCCAGCAGTATACAGGGTGGCAATCAGCCCCAGCATTTT.

The chain recombines TRBV10-2 with TRBJ1-5, with 7 bases identical to TRBD1. V shed 3 bases and J 2 bases; nucleotides not matched to a gene: 7. CDR3 length: 16 amino acids. The germline gives CDR1 WSHSY, CDR2 SAAADI. The CDR3 is CASSDGYRGRNQPQHF. In nucleotides, the CDR3 is TGCGCCAGCAGTGATGGGTACAGGGGACGCAATCAGCCCCAGCATTTT.

The chain combines TRBV25-1 with TRBJ2-3; a possible D gene is TRBD2 (5 bases). The CDR3 spans 15 residues. Germline assignment: CDR1 MGHDK and CDR2 SYGVNS. Trimming took 4 bases from V and 4 from J, leaving 15 bases between them. CDR3 loop: CASSVEGSRADTQYF. The CDR3 DNA follows: TGTGCCAGCAGTGTAGAGGGATCAAGGGCAGATACGCAGTATTTT. The variable domain in full, completed from reference TRBV25-1 and TRBJ2-3, reads EADIYQTPRYLVIGTGKKITLECSQTMGHDKMYWYQQDPGMELHLIHYSYGVNSTEKGDLSSESTVSRIRTEHFPLTLESARPSHTSQYLCASSVEGSRADTQYFGPGTRLTVL.

This clone was seen only a few times. This sequence joins TRBV28 and TRBJ1-1; 10 bases are shared with TRBD1. The CDR3 is 14 residues long. The V and J ends lost 5 bases and 3 bases, in that order; junction bases with no gene match: 3. Germline CDR1 MDHEN, CDR2 SYDVKM. CDR3 bases: TGTGCCAGCAGTCGACAGGGGGCTTACACTGAAGCTTTCTTT. Its translation: CASSRQGAYTEAFF.

This rearrangement joins TRBV5-1 to TRBJ1-1; a weak D match, TRBD1 (6 bases). The germline gives CDR1 SGHRS, CDR2 YFSETQ. The V and J ends lost 3 bases and 7 bases respectively, with 10 bases between them. The CDR3 has 12 amino acids. The CDR3 coding sequence is TGCGCCAGCAGCTCGGGACACCATGAAGCTTTCTTT. This sequence encodes CASSSGHHEAFF.

This rearrangement joins TRBV19 to TRBJ2-5, with TRBD2 matching 12 bases. Trimming at V came to 4 bases and at J to 3 bases, leaving 12 bases not matched to a gene. The length of the CDR3 is 18 residues. The germline CDR1 and CDR2 sequences are LNHDA and SQIVND (reference sequence). CDR3 loop: CASSRGPGLAGHKETQYF. The CDR3 coding sequence is TGTGCCAGTAGTAGAGGACCTGGACTAGCGGGACATAAAGAGACCCAGTACTTC.

CDR3 residues: CASSISGSTGELFF. CDR3 DNA sequence: TGTGCCAGCAGCATTAGCGGGAGTACCGGGGAGCTGTTTTTT. J is TRBJ2-2 and V is TRBV6-5, with 9 bases aligning to TRBD2. This CDR3 has 14 amino acids. The germline CDR1 and CDR2 sequences are MNHEY and SVGAGI. The trim removed 6 bases at V and 5 bases at J, leaving 4 bases unmatched.

To note about this clone: Within the sample, other DNA sequences also encode this same CDR3. V is TRBV5-6 and J is TRBJ1-2; TRBD1 agrees at 11 bases. This CDR3 is 16 amino acids long. Trimming at V came to 4 bases and at J to 6 bases, leaving 11 bases not matched to a gene. From germline, CDR1 is SGHDT and CDR2 YYEEEE. CDR3 DNA sequence: TGTGCCAGCAGCCCAGGACAGGGGGCTCTATTAAATGGCTACACCTTC. Encoded protein: CASSPGQGALLNGYTF.

The chain is built from TRBV6-1 and TRBJ1-2; D is undetermined. The V gene's germline CDR1 is MNHNS and CDR2 SASEGT. V was clipped by 6 bases and J by 6 bases, with 11 bases between them. The CDR3 is made up of 12 amino acids. The CDR3 sequence: CASRRASDGYTF. CDR3 bases: TGTGCCAGCAGGAGGGCCTCCGATGGCTACACCTTC.

As regards this clone: The junction and the germline gene differ at one end; a read error may be behind it. V gene TRBV7-9 combines with J gene TRBJ2-7, with a weak D call TRBD2 (5 bases). The CDR3 loop spans 13 amino acids. The germline CDR1 and CDR2 sequences are SEHNR and FQNEAQ (reference sequence). This CDR3 reads CSSSLAQWAEQYF. DNA for the CDR3: TGTTCCAGCAGCTTAGCGCAGTGGGCCGAGCAGTACTTC.

The chain links TRBV11-3 to TRBJ2-1; 9 nucleotides line up with TRBD2. The V segment lost 1 base and the J segment 0 bases; nucleotides outside the gene matches: 4. The CDR3 loop spans 17 amino acids. Germline V gives CDR1 SGHNT, CDR2 YENEEA. In DNA, the CDR3 is TGTGCCAGCAGCTTAGCCCTAGCGGGACCCTCCTACAATGAGCAGTTCTTC. This translates into CASSLALAGPSYNEQFF.